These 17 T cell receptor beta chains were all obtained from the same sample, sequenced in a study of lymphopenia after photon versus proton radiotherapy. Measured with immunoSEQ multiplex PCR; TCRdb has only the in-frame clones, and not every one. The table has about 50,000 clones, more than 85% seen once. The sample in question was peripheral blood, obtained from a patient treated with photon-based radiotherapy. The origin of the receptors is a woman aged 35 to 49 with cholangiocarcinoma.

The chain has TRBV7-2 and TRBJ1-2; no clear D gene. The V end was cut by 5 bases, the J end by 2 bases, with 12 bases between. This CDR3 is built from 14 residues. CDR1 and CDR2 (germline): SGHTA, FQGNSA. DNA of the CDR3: TGTGCCAGCAGCCATGCCGGGAGCAACTATGGCTACACCTTC. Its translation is CASSHAGSNYGYTF.

CDR3 coding DNA: TGCGCCAGCAGCCAAGATGGGGGGGGGCGCACAGATACGCAGTATTTT. Its translation is CASSQDGGGRTDTQYF. V gene TRBV4-3 combines with J gene TRBJ2-3; D perhaps matches TRBD2 (7 bases). The CDR3 extends over 16 amino acids. V was cut by 0 bases and J by 1 base, with 11 bases left in between. Germline CDR1 LGHNA, CDR2 YSLEER.

DNA of the CDR3: TGTGCCAGCAGCCAATCGGTCGGACAGGGCACTGAAGCTTTCTTT. The encoded protein is CASSQSVGQGTEAFF. V and J are TRBV16 and TRBJ1-1; 8 bases match TRBD1. V trimming: 0 bases; J trimming: 4 bases; junction bases outside the gene matches: 4. The CDR3 is 15 residues long. The germline V gene encodes CDR1 KGHSY and CDR2 FQNENV.

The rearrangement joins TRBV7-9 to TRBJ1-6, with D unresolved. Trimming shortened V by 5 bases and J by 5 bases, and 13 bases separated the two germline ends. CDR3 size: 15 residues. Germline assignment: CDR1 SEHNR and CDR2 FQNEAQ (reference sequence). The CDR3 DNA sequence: TGTGCCAGCAGCGTATTCGGGATCCATAATTCACCCCTCCACTTT. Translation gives CASSVFGIHNSPLHF. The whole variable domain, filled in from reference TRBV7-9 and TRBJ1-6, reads DTGVSQNPRHKITKRGQNVTFRCDPISEHNRLYWYRQTLGQGPEFLTYFQNEAQLEKSRLLSDRFSAERPKGSFSTLEIQRTEQGDSAMYLCASSVFGIHNSPLHFGNGTRLTVT.

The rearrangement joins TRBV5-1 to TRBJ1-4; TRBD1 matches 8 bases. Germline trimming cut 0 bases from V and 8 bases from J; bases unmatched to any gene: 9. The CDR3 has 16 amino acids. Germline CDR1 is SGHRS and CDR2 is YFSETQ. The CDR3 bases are TGCGCCAGCAGCTTGGTACCTGTACAGGGGGACGAAAAACTGTTTTTT. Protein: CASSLVPVQGDEKLFF.

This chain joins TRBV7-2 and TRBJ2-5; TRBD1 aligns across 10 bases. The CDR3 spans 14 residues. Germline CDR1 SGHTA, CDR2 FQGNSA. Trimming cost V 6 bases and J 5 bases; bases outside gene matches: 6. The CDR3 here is CASSPTGGRETQYF. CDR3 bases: TGTGCCAGCAGTCCGACAGGGGGCAGGGAGACCCAGTACTTC.

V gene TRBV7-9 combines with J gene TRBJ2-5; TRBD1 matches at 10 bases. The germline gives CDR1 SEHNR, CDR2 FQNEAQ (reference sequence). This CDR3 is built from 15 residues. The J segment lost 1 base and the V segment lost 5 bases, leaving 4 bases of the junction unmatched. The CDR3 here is CASSGDRGFQETQYF. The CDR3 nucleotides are TGTGCCAGCAGCGGGGACAGGGGCTTCCAAGAGACCCAGTACTTC. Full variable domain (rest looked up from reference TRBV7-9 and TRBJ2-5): DTGVSQNPRHKITKRGQNVTFRCDPISEHNRLYWYRQTLGQGPEFLTYFQNEAQLEKSRLLSDRFSAERPKGSFSTLEIQRTEQGDSAMYLCASSGDRGFQETQYFGPGTRLLVL.

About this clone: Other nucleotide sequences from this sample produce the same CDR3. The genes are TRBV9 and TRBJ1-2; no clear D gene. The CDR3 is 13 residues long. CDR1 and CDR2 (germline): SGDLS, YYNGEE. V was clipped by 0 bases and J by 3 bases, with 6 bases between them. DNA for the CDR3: TGTGCCAGCAGCGTAGGAGGAGACTATGGCTACACCTTC. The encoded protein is CASSVGGDYGYTF.

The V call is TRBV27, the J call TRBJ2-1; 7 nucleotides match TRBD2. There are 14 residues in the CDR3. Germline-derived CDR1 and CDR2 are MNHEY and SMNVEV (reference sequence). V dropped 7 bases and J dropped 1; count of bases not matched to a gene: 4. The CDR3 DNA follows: TGTGCCAGCAAGGCGGGAGTATCCTACAATGAGCAGTTCTTC. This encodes CASKAGVSYNEQFF.

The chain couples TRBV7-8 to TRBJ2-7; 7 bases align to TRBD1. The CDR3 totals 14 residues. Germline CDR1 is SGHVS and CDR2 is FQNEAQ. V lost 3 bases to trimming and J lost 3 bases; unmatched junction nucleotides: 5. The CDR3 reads CASSFTGEGYEQYF. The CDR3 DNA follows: TGTGCCAGCAGCTTTACAGGGGAAGGCTACGAGCAGTACTTC.

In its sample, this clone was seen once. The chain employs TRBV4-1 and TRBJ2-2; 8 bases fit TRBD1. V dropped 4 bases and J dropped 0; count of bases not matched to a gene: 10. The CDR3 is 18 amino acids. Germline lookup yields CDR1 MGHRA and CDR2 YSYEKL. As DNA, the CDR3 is TGCGCCAGCAGCCTTAGAGGGGCAGGGGGCACGAACACCGGGGAGCTGTTTTTT. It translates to CASSLRGAGGTNTGELFF.

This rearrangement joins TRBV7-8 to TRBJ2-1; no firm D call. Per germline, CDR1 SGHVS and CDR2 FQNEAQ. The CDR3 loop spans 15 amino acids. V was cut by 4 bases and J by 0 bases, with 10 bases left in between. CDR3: CASSSAVSSYNEQFF. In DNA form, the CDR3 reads TGTGCCAGCAGCTCTGCTGTGAGCTCCTACAATGAGCAGTTCTTC.

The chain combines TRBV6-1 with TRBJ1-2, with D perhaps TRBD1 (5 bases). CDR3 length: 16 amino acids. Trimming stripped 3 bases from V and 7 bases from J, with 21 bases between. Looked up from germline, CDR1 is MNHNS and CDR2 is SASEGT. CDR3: CASSEDSPGPPPGYTF. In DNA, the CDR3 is TGTGCCAGCAGTGAGGATTCGCCGGGGCCCCCCCCTGGCTACACCTTC.

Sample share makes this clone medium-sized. The CDR3 DNA is TGCAGCGTTGTGATGAACACTGAAGCTTTCTTT. It specifies CSVVMNTEAFF. The rearrangement uses TRBV29-1 and TRBJ1-1; no clear D. Germline V CDR1 and CDR2: SQVTM, ANQGSEA. This CDR3 has 11 residues. V was clipped by 4 bases and J by 0 bases, with 3 bases between them.

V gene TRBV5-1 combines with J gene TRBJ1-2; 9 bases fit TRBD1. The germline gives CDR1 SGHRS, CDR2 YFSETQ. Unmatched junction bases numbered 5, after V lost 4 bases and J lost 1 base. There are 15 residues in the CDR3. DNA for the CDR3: TGCGCCAGCAGCCCTGGACAGGGGCTTAACTATGGCTACACCTTC. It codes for CASSPGQGLNYGYTF.

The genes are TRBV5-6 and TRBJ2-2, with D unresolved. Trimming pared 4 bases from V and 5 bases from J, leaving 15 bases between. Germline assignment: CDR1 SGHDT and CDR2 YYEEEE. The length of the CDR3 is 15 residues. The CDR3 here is CASSPAGRSTGELFF. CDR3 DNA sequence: TGTGCCAGCAGCCCAGCCGGACGGTCGACCGGGGAGCTGTTTTTT. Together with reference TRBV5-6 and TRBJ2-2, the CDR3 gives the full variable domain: DAGVTQSPTHLIKTRGQQVTLRCSPKSGHDTVSWYQQALGQGPQFIFQYYEEEERQRGNFPDRFSGHQFPNYSSELNVNALLLGDSALYLCASSPAGRSTGELFFGEGSRLTVL.

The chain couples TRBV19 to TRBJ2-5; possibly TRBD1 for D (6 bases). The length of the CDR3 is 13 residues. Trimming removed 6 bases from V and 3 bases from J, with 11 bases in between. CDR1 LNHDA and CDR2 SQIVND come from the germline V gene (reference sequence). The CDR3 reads CASRQGRKETQYF. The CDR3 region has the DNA TGTGCCAGTAGACAGGGACGGAAAGAGACCCAGTACTTC.